A selection of T cell receptor beta chains follows, all from one sample in a study of shared clonotypes between healthy human individuals. TCRdb's table, derived via immunoSEQ multiplex PCR, lists solely in-frame clones and lacks some. This sample has roughly 2.4 million clones, with nearly 97% found just once. The sequencing input was naive CD4+ T cells sorted from blood. These receptors originate from a man aged 18 to 35 in good health. Both conserved end residues are part of each CDR3. The D gene is left open where the match is weak.

J gene,V gene,D gene,CDR3 protein,CDR3 DNA
TRBJ1-1,TRBV9,.,CASSPNGAEAFF,TGTGCCAGCAGTCCCAATGGAGCTGAGGCTTTCTTT
TRBJ2-7,TRBV7-2,.,CASSLEGIYEQYF,TGTGCCAGCAGCTTAGAAGGGATCTACGAGCAGTACTTC
TRBJ2-6,TRBV7-9,.,CASSTIRTGANVLTF,TGTGCCAGCAGCACCATCCGGACTGGGGCCAACGTCCTGACTTTC
TRBJ1-1,TRBV11-2,TRBD1,CASSPGQGKGITEAFF,TGTGCCAGCAGCCCCGGACAGGGGAAAGGAATCACTGAAGCTTTCTTT
TRBJ1-4,TRBV28,.,CASRPAGTSHTGDEKLFF,TGTGCCAGCAGACCCGCCGGGACATCACACACCGGGGATGAAAAACTGTTTTTT
TRBJ1-1,TRBV10-3,TRBD1,CAISTGATEAFF,TGTGCCATCAGTACAGGGGCCACTGAAGCTTTCTTT
TRBJ2-3,TRBV5-1,.,CASSLSLGETDTQYF,TGCGCCAGCAGCTTGTCTTTGGGGGAGACAGATACGCAGTATTTT
TRBJ1-1,TRBV9,.,CASSVGVANTEAFF,TGTGCCAGCAGCGTAGGGGTAGCGAACACTGAAGCTTTCTTT
TRBJ1-4,TRBV28,.,CASVPAPGASPNEKLFF,TGTGCCAGCGTCCCAGCCCCGGGGGCGAGCCCAAATGAAAAACTGTTTTTT
TRBJ2-7,TRBV5-1,TRBD1,CASSLWGQQPDEQYF,TGCGCCAGCAGCTTGTGGGGACAGCAGCCCGACGAGCAGTACTTC